The text below deals with one T cell receptor (beta chain). What it binds is unknown. The data derive from a study of T cell responses to AZD1222 COVID-19 vaccine. Profiling relied on immunoSEQ multiplex PCR, and the TCRdb table lists in-frame clones only, not all of them. Of 150,000 or so clones in the sample, about 89% were seen once. Findings of the study overall: Unmutated regions of variants are reportedly targeted by nearly half of spike-specific TCRs.

V was pared by 7 bases and J by 6 bases, with 12 bases between. This CDR3 has 13 amino acids. Germline CDR1 is KGHDR and CDR2 is SFDVKD. The sequence derives from an adult who received the AZD1222 COVID-19 vaccine. The V and J genes are TRBV24-1 and TRBJ1-5, with a tentative D call TRBD1 (5 bases). Sequencing was performed on peripheral blood, taken 28 days after the second AZD1222 dose. CDR3 residues: CATRLGESQPQHF. The CDR3 DNA reads as TGTGCCACCAGATTAGGGGAGTCTCAGCCCCAGCATTTT.